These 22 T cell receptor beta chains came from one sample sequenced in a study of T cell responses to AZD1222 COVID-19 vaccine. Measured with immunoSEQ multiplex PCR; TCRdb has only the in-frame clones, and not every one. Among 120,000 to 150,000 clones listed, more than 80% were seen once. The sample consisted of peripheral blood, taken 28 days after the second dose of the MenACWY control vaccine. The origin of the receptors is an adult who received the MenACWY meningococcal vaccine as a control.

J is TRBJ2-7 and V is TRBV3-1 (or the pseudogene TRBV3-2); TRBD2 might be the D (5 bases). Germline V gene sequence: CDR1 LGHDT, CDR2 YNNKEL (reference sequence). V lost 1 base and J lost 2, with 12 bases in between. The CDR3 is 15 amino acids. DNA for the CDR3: TGTGCCAGCAGCCAAGGGTCGACGGGGACCTACGAGCAGTACTTC. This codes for CASSQGSTGTYEQYF.

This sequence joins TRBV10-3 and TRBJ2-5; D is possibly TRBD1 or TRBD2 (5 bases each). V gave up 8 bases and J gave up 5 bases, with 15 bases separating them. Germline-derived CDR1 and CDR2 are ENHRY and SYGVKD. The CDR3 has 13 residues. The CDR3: CAIRDPSMETQYF. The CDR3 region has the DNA TGTGCCATCCGGGACCCCAGCATGGAGACCCAGTACTTC.

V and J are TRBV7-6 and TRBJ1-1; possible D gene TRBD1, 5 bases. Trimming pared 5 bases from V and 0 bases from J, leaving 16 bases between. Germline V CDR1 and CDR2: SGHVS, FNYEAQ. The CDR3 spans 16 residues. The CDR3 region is CASSPSVGGMNTEAFF. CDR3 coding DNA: TGTGCCAGCAGCCCTTCGGTTGGGGGAATGAACACTGAAGCTTTCTTT. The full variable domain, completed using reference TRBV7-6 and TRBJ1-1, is GAGVSQSPRYKVTKRGQDVALRCDPISGHVSLYWYRQALGQGPEFLTYFNYEAQQDKSGLPNDRFSAERPEGSISTLTIQRTEQRDSAMYRCASSPSVGGMNTEAFFGQGTRLTVV.

The CDR3 region is CASSINRGYEQYF. In DNA form, the CDR3 reads TGTGCCAGTAGTATCAACAGGGGGTACGAGCAGTACTTC. The V call is TRBV19, the J call TRBJ2-7; 8 positions match TRBD1. The V gene's germline CDR1 is LNHDA and CDR2 SQIVND (reference sequence). CDR3 length: 13 amino acids. The J segment lost 4 bases and the V segment lost 3 bases, leaving 2 bases of the junction unmatched.

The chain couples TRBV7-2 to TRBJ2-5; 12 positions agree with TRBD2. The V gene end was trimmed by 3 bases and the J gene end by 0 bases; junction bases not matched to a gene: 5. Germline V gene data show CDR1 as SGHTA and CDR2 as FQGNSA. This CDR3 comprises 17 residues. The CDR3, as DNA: TGTGCCAGCAGCTTCTTCGGACTAGCGGGATACCAAGAGACCCAGTACTTC. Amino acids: CASSFFGLAGYQETQYF. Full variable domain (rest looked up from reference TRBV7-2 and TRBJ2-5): GAGVSQSPSNKVTEKGKDVELRCDPISGHTALYWYRQSLGQGLEFLIYFQGNSAPDKSGLPSDRFSAERTGGSVSTLTIQRTQQEDSAVYLCASSFFGLAGYQETQYFGPGTRLLVL.

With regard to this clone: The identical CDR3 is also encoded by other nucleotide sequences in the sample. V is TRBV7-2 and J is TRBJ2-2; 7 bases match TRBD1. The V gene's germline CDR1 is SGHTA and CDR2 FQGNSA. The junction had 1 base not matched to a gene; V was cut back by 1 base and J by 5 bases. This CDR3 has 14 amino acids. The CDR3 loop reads CASSLGRGTGELFF. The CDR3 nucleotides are TGTGCCAGCAGCTTAGGCAGGGGGACCGGGGAGCTGTTTTTT.

The CDR3 loop is CASRHRQGPNSPLHF. In nucleotides, the CDR3 is TGTGCCAGTAGACACCGACAGGGACCAAATTCACCCCTCCACTTT. This rearrangement joins TRBV19 to TRBJ1-6; 7 bases are shared with TRBD1. This CDR3 is built from 15 residues. Germline trimming cut 6 bases from V and 7 bases from J; bases unmatched to any gene: 9. CDR1 and CDR2 (germline): LNHDA, SQIVND (reference sequence).

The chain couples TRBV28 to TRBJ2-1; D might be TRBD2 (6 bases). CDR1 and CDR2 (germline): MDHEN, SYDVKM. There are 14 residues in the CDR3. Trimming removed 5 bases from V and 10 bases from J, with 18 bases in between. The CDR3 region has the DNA TGTGCCAGCAGTCTTGGACTACCCGCCCGGGAGCAGTTCTTC. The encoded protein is CASSLGLPAREQFF. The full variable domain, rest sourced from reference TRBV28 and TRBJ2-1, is DVKVTQSSRYLVKRTGEKVFLECVQDMDHENMFWYRQDPGLGLRLIYFSYDVKMKEKGDIPEGYSVSREKKERFSLILESASTNQTSMYLCASSLGLPAREQFFGPGTRLTVL.

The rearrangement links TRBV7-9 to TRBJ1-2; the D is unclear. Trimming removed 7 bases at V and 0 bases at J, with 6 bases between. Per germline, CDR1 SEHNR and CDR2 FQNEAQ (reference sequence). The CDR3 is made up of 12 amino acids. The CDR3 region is CASTPSNYGYTF. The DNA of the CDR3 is TGTGCCAGCACCCCTTCTAACTATGGCTACACCTTC.

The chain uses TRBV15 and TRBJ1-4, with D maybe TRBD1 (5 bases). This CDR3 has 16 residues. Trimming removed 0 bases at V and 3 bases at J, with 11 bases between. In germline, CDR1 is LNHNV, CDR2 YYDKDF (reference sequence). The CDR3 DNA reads TGTGCCACCAGCAGAGATCGACCGGGGGCTAATGAAAAACTGTTTTTT. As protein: CATSRDRPGANEKLFF.

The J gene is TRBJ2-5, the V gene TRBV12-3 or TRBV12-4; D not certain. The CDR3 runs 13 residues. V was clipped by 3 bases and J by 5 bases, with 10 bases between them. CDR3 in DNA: TGTGCCAGCAGTTTCGCAGGCTGGGAGACCCAGTACTTC. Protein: CASSFAGWETQYF.

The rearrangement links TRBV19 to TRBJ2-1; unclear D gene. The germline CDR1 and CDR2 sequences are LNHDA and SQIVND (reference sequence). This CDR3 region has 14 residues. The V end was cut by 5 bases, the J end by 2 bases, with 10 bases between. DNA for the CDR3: TGTGCCAGTAGTCTACGTGGAGCCTACAATGAGCAGTTCTTC. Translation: CASSLRGAYNEQFF.

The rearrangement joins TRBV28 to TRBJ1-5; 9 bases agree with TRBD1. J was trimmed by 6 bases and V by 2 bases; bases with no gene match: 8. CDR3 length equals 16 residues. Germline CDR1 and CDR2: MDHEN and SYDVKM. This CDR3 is CASSLVWTGAAQPQHF. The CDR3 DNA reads TGTGCCAGCAGTTTAGTGTGGACAGGGGCAGCTCAGCCCCAGCATTTT.

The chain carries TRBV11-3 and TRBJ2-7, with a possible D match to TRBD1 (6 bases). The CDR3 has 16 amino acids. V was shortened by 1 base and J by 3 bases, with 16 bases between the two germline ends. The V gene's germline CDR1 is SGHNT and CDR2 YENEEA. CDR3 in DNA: TGTGCCAGCAGCTTAGGACAGGCCAACGCACTCTACGAGCAGTACTTC. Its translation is CASSLGQANALYEQYF.

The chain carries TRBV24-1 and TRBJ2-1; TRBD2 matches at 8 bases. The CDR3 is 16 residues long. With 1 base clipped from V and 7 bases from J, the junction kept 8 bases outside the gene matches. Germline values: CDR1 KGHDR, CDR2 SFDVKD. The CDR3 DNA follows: TGTGCCACCAGTGATTTTGGTCTAGCGGGCTTAAATGAGCAGTTCTTC. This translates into CATSDFGLAGLNEQFF.

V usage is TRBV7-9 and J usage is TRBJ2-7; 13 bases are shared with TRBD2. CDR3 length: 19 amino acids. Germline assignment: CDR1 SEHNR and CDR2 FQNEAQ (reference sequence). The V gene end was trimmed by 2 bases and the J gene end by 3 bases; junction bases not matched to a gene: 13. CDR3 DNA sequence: TGTGCCAGCAGCTTACAGGCCTCACTAGCGGGAGGGCCCAGCTACGAGCAGTACTTC. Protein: CASSLQASLAGGPSYEQYF.

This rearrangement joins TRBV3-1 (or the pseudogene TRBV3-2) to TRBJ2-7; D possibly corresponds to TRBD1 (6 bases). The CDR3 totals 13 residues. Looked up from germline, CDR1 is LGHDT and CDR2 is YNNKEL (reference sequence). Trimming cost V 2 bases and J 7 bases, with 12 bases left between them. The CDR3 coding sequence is TGTGCCAGCAGCCAATCAGGGGCGCATGAGCAGTACTTC. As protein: CASSQSGAHEQYF.

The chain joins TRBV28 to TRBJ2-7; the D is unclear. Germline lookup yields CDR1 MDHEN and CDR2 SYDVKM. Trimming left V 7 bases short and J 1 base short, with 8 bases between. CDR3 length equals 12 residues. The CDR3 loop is CASTRGSYEQYF. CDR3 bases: TGTGCCAGCACCCGAGGTTCCTACGAGCAGTACTTC.

The CDR3 sequence: CASSLGRPPDTQYF. The CDR3 DNA sequence: TGTGCCAGCAGCTTGGGACGGCCCCCAGATACGCAGTATTTT. This sequence joins TRBV11-2 and TRBJ2-3, with D perhaps assigned TRBD1 or TRBD2 (5 bases each). Deletions cut 3 bases from V and 4 bases from J, with 11 bases between. This CDR3 has 14 residues. Germline V gene sequence: CDR1 SGHAT, CDR2 FQNNGV.

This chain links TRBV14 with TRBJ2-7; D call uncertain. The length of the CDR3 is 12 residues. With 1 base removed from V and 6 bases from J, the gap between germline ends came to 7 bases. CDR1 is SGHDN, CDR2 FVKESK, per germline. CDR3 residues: CASSQVVGEQYF. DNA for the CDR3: TGTGCCAGCAGCCAAGTAGTGGGCGAGCAGTACTTC.

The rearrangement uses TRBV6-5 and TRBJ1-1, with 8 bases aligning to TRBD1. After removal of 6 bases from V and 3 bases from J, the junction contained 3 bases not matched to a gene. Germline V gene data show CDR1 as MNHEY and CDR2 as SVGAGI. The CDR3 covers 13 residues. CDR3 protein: CASRGQGDTEAFF. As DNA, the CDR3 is TGTGCCAGCAGAGGACAGGGAGACACTGAAGCTTTCTTT.

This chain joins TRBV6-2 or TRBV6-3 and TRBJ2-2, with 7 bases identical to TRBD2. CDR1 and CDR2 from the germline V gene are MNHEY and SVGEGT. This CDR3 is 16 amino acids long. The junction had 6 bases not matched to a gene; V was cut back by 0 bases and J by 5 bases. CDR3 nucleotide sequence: TGTGCCAGCAGTTACTCTTTCGGGGGAGGGACCGGGGAGCTGTTTTTT. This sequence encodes CASSYSFGGGTGELFF.